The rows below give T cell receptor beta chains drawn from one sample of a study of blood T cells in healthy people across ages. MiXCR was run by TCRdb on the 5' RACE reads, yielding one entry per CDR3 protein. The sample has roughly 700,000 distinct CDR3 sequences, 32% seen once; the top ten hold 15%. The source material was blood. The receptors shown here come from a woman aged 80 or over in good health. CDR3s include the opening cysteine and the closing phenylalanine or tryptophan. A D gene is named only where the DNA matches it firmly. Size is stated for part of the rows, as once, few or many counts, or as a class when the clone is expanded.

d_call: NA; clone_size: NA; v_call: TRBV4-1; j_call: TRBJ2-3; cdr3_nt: TGCGCCAGCAACCAAGATTCGGGCAGTCAACCCCAAGATACGCAGTATTTT; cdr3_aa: CASNQDSGSQPQDTQYF
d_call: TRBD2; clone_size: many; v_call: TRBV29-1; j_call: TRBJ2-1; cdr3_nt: TGCAGCGTTGAAAATACTAGCGATGAGCAGTTCTTC; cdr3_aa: CSVENTSDEQFF
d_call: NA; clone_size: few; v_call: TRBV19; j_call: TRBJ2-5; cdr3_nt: TGTGCCAGTAGTGCCCAAGACGGGGGACAAGAGACCCAGTACTTC; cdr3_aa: CASSAQDGGQETQYF
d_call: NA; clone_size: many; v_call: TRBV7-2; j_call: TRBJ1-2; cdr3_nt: TGTGCCAGCAGACAGGACAGAGCGTCGAACTATGGCTACACCTTC; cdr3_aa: CASRQDRASNYGYTF
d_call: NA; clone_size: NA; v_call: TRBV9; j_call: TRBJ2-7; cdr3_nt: TGTGCCAGCAGCGTAGGGGTTACCTCTTCGGGCTACGAGCAGTACTTC; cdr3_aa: CASSVGVTSSGYEQYF
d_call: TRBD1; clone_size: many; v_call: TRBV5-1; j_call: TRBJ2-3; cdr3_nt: TGCGCCAGCAGCTCCCGGGCAGGGGGTCTCACAGATACGCAGTATTTT; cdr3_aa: CASSSRAGGLTDTQYF
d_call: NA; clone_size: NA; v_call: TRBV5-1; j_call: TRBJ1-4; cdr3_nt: TGCGCCAGCAGTACAGCTTCAACTAATGAAAAACTGTTTTTT; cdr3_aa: CASSTASTNEKLFF
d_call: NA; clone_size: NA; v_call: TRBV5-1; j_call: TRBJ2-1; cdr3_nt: TGCGCCAGCAGCTTGCTCCGAGAGCAGTTCTTC; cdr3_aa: CASSLLREQFF
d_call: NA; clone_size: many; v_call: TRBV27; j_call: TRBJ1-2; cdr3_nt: TGTGCCAGCAGGTCCGGGGAGCTTAACTATGGCTACACCTTC; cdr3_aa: CASRSGELNYGYTF
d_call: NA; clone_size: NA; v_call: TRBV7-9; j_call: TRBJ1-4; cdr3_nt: TGTGCCAGCAGCTTATCGGGGACTGCAACTAATGAAAAACTGTTTTTT; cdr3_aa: CASSLSGTATNEKLFF
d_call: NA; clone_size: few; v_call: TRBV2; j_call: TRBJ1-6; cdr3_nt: TGTGCCAGCAGTGCCCAGATGTGGGGATCACCCCTCCACTTT; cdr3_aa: CASSAQMWGSPLHF
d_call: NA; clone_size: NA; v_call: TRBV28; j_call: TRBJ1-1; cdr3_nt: TGTGCCAGCAGATATCAGGGCACTGAAGCTTTCTTT; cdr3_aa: CASRYQGTEAFF
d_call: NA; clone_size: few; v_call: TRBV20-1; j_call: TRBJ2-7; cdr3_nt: TGCAGTGCTAGAGTCGGGTCGGCGGACGAGTACGAGCAGTACTTC; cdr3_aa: CSARVGSADEYEQYF
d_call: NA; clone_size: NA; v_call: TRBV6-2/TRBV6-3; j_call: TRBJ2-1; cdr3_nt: TGTGCCAGCAGACAACTCATACATTTCAAGCAGTTCTTC; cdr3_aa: CASRQLIHFKQFF
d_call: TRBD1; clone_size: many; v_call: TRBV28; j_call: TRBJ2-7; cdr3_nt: TGTGCCAGCAGTACCGGGACAGGGGGCTGGTCCTACGAGCAGTACTTC; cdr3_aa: CASSTGTGGWSYEQYF
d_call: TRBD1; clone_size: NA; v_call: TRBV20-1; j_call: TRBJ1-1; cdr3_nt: TGCAGTGCTCCGACCACAGGGGGCGCGTACACTGAAGCTTTCTTT; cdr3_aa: CSAPTTGGAYTEAFF
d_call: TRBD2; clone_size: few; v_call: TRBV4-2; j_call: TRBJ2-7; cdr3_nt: TGTGCCAGCAGCCAAAGGGCACCTAGCGGGACTTCCCCCAACGGGCAGTACTTC; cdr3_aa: CASSQRAPSGTSPNGQYF
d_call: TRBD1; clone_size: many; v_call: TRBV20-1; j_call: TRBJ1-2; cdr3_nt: TGCAGTGCTCTCCAGGGGGGAACGGATGGCTACACCTTC; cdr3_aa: CSALQGGTDGYTF
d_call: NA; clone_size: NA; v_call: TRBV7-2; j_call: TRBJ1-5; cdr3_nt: TGTGCCAGCAGCTTCAGGGTGGGGCAGCCCCAGCATTTT; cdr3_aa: CASSFRVGQPQHF
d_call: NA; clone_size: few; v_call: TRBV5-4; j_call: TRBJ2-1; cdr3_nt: TGTGCCAGCAGCGATAAACGGGTTGGCAATGAGCAGTTCTTC; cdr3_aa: CASSDKRVGNEQFF
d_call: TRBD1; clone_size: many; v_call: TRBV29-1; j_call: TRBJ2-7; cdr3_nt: TGCAGCGTTGGGGACAGGGGACGGGAGCAGTACTTC; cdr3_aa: CSVGDRGREQYF
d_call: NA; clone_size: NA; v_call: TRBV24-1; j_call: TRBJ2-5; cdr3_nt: TGTGCCACCAGTGACCCACCTACGGGGGAGCAGTACTTC; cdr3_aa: CATSDPPTGEQYF
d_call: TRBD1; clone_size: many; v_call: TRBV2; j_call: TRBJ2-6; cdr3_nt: TGTGCCAGCAGGGCACAGGGGAGTGGGGCCAACGTCCTGACTTTC; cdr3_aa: CASRAQGSGANVLTF
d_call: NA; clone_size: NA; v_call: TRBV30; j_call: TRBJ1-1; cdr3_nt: TGTGCCTGGAGTGTAGGCCAGAGGGCGAGAACTGAAGCTTTCTTT; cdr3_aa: CAWSVGQRARTEAFF
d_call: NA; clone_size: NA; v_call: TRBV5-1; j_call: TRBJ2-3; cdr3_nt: TGCGCCAGCAGCTTCCCCGGGTCCTCCGGAGATACGCAGTATTTT; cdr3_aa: CASSFPGSSGDTQYF
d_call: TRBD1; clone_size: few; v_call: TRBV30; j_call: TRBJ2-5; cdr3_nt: TGTGCCTGGAGAACGGGACAGGGGTTGGGGACCCAGTACTTC; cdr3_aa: CAWRTGQGLGTQYF
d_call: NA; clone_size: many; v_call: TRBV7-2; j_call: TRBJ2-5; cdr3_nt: TGTGCCAGCAGCTTAGCTTCTAGCCGGGGGAGGGAGACCCAGTACTTC; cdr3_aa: CASSLASSRGRETQYF
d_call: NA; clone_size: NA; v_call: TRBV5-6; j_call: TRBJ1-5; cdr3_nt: TGTGCCAGCAGCCCATCGGGGGAAACTCAGCCCCAGCATTTT; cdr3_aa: CASSPSGETQPQHF
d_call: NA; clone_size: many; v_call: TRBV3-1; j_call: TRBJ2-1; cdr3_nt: TGTGCCAGCAGCCAGGGGGCGGGACCCTACAATGAGCAGTTCTTC; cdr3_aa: CASSQGAGPYNEQFF
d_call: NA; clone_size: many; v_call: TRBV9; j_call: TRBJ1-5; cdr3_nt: TGTGCCAGCAGCGGCGGGCCCTTGAGCAATCAGCCCCAGCATTTT; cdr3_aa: CASSGGPLSNQPQHF
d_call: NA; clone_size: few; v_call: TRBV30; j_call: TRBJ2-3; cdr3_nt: TGTGCCTGGAGTGCCCTGGGGGCAGATACGCAGTATTTT; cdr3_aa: CAWSALGADTQYF
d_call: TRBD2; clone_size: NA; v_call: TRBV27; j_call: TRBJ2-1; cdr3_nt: TGTGCCAGCAGTTTAAGCGGACTAGCGGGAGGGGAGCAGTTCTTC; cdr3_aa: CASSLSGLAGGEQFF
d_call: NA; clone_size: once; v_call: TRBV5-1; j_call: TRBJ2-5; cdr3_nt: TGCGCCAGCAGGAGGACGTCCCCCGGGGAGACCCAGTACTTC; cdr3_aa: CASRRTSPGETQYF
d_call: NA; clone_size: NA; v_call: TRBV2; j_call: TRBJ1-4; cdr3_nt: TGTGCCAGCAGGCAGGGAAATGCTAATGAAAAACTGTTTTTT; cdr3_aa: CASRQGNANEKLFF
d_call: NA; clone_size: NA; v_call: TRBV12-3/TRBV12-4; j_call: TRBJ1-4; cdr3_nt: TGTGCCAGCAGTTTTTCGCCCGATGGGCAGCCCAATGAAAAACTGTTTTTT; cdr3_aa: CASSFSPDGQPNEKLFF
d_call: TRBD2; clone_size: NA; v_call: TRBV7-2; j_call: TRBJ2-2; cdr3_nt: TGTGCCAGCAGCTCCGGACTAGCGCGGCCCGGCGAGCTGTTTTTT; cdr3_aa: CASSSGLARPGELFF
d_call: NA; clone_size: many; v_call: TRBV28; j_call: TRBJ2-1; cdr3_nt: TGTGCCAGCAGTGAAAGTTTGAGCTCCTACAATGAGCAGTTCTTC; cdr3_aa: CASSESLSSYNEQFF
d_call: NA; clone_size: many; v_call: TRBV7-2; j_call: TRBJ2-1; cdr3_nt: TGTGCCAGCAGCATAAGCTCCTACAATGAGCAGTTCTTC; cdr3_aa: CASSISSYNEQFF
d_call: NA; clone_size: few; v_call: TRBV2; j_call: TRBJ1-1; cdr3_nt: TGTGCCAGCAGTGAAGCGCCAGTAACGAACACTGAAGCTTTCTTT; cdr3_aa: CASSEAPVTNTEAFF
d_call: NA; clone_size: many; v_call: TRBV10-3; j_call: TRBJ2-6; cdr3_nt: TGTGCCATCAGAACCCCCCGGACAGCTTCTGGGGCCAACGTCCTGACTTTC; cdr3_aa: CAIRTPRTASGANVLTF
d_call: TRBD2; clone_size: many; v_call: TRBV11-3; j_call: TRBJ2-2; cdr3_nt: TGTGCCAGCAGCCCGGGGGGAACCAACACCGGGGAGCTGTTTTTT; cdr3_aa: CASSPGGTNTGELFF
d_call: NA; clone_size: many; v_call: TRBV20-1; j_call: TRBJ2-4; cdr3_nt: TGCAGTGCTAACGATGGGATACTAGCCAAAAACATTCAGTACTTC; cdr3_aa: CSANDGILAKNIQYF